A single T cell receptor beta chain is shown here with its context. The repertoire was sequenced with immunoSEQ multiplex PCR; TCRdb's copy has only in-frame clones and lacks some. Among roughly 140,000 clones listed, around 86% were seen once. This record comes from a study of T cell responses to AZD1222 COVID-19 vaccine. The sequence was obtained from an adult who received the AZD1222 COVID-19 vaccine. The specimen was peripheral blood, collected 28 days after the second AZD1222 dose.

The CDR3: CASSPRYPEQPQHF. DNA for the CDR3: TGTGCCAGCAGTCCAAGATACCCGGAACAGCCCCAGCATTTT. The chain combines TRBV3-1 (or the pseudogene TRBV3-2) with TRBJ1-5; D gene unclear. From germline, CDR1 is LGHDT and CDR2 YNNKEL (reference sequence). This CDR3 is 14 amino acids long. V dropped 6 bases and J dropped 7 bases, with 16 bases sitting between them.